This passage covers 4 T cell receptor beta chains from one sample sequenced in a study of long-term antiretroviral therapy in people with HIV (dated by TCRdb to between 2021 and 2024). The immunoSEQ hsTCRB v3.0 assay was used at survey level resolution to sequence the TRB variable region. Not all clones reach the TCRdb copy of this immuneACCESS table, which keeps in-frame sequences only. Checked studies attribute under half of the gap to unresolved V genes and leave the rest unexplained. The sample contains some 18,000 clones, about four fifths of them found a single time. Roughly 18% of the sample is held by the ten biggest clonotypes. The specimen comprised unsorted PBMCs, sampled 0.6 years after starting antiretroviral therapy. The receptor source for this set is a woman between 18 and 29 years old with HIV.

The chain has TRBV7-9 and TRBJ1-4; D gene unclear. Per the germline V gene, CDR1 is SEHNR and CDR2 is FQNEAQ (reference sequence). The CDR3 runs 15 residues. Trimming took off 1 base at V and 0 bases at J, with 6 bases between the two ends. The DNA of the CDR3 is TGTGCCAGCAGCTTAGGGGCTTCAACTAATGAAAAACTGTTTTTT. Translation: CASSLGASTNEKLFF.

This chain joins TRBV19 and TRBJ2-7; a weak D match, TRBD2 (6 bases). Trimming removed 2 bases at V and 4 bases at J, with 9 bases between. This CDR3 has 13 residues. CDR1 LNHDA and CDR2 SQIVND come from the germline V gene (reference sequence). Here the CDR3 DNA reads TGTGCCAGTAGTATACTAGCGTCGTACGAGCAGTACTTC. Translating gives CASSILASYEQYF.

J is TRBJ2-3 and V is TRBV9, with TRBD2 matching over 14 bases. CDR1 is SGDLS, CDR2 YYNGEE, per germline. The J segment lost 2 bases and the V segment lost 3 bases, leaving 11 bases of the junction unmatched. The length of the CDR3 is 19 residues. In DNA, the CDR3 is TGTGCCAGCAGCGAAGGGGGACTAGCGGGAGATGCGGACACAGATACGCAGTATTTT. This translates into CASSEGGLAGDADTDTQYF.

The rearrangement links TRBV9 to TRBJ2-6; D is perhaps TRBD1 (5 bases). With 4 bases removed from V and 0 bases from J, the gap between germline ends came to 17 bases. The CDR3 loop spans 18 amino acids. Germline values: CDR1 SGDLS, CDR2 YYNGEE. CDR3: CASSPKPQGNSGANVLTF. In DNA, the CDR3 is TGTGCCAGCAGCCCCAAGCCGCAGGGAAACTCTGGGGCCAACGTCCTGACTTTC. The whole variable domain, filled in from reference TRBV9 and TRBJ2-6, reads DSGVTQTPKHLITATGQRVTLRCSPRSGDLSVYWYQQSLDQGLQFLIQYYNGEERAKGNILERFSAQQFPDLHSELNLSSLELGDSALYFCASSPKPQGNSGANVLTFGAGSRLTVL.